Described below is a single T cell receptor beta chain sequence and its context. Its antigen is not known. This sample stems from a study of T cell responses to AZD1222 COVID-19 vaccine. Only in-frame clones appear in the TCRdb table, and some are missing; sequencing was by immunoSEQ multiplex PCR. The sample lists 150,000 to 200,000 clones, more than 85% occurring once. V was shortened by 6 bases and J by 7 bases, with 7 bases between the two germline ends. The CDR3 extends over 12 amino acids. Germline CDR1 and CDR2: SEHNR and FQNEAQ (reference sequence). Overall study results and limits: Repertoire collection took place solely once the T cell response had peaked. White British ancestry dominated among donors, who included more females, and clonal diversity was possibly underestimated. Once two AZD1222 doses were given, Spike-specific TCR breadth and depth went up.

The rearrangement links TRBV7-9 to TRBJ1-6; no clear D. Source: peripheral blood, taken on day 0 of AZD1222 vaccination. This TCR was recovered from an adult in good health. CDR3: CASSRWNSPLHF. The CDR3 region has the DNA TGTGCCAGCAGTAGATGGAATTCACCCCTCCACTTT.